This T cell receptor beta chain was sequenced during a study of cytomegalovirus exposure and HLA in healthy donors. A remark on this clone: Its target is not known.

Only in-frame clones appear in the TCRdb table, and some are missing; sequencing was by immunoSEQ multiplex PCR. The table lists 150,000 to 200,000 clones, approximately 86% of them singletons, with approximately 2.5% in the top ten. Overall study findings and caveats: Investigators reported 150 to 200 TCR beta chains as tied to cytomegalovirus. The study found most TCR sequences rare, yet found some public TCRs in many donors. It was found in a later analysis that first-cohort TCR clusters tended to co-occur in the 100 to 150 validation repertoires.

Trimming at V came to 1 base and at J to 1 base, leaving 7 bases not matched to a gene. In germline, CDR1 is GTSNPN, CDR2 SVGIG (reference sequence). The CDR3 is made up of 16 amino acids. The sequencing sample was made of PBMCs. The rearrangement uses TRBV30 and TRBJ2-5; 9 bases are a match to TRBD2. The source is a young man in good health and CMV-seropositive. CDR3 protein: CAWSAPGLATQETQYF. The DNA for the CDR3 is TGTGCCTGGAGTGCTCCGGGACTAGCCACCCAAGAGACCCAGTACTTC.